This TCR beta chain was identified in a study of blood T cell repertoires in COVID-19. Study in general: Sites in the United States, Italy and Spain provided acute and convalescent COVID-19 samples.

It was during active infection that Seattle patients were enrolled and then longitudinally followed. The CDR3 runs to 15 residues. V was shortened by 2 bases and J by 7 bases, with 13 bases between the two germline ends. The germline CDR1 and CDR2 sequences are SGHDT and YYEEEE. Under the authors' procedure: Amplified reference gene primers provided the basis for estimating nucleated cell counts. Repertoires were generated with immunoSEQ multiplex PCR, while TCRdb's copy carries only in-frame clones and drops some. V and J calls and clone size are those listed in that table; D and trimming were worked out from the DNA. The data contain around 260,000 clones, more than 85% of them singletons.

Sequenced: peripheral blood. The chain couples TRBV5-6 to TRBJ1-6, with D possibly being TRBD1 (6 bases). The origin of this receptor is a woman in her 30s with COVID-19, enrolled during active disease. The CDR3 here is CASSFRDTSNSPLHF. The DNA of the CDR3 is TGTGCCAGCAGCTTCCGGGACACTTCCAATTCACCCCTCCACTTT.